This T cell receptor beta chain was captured by sequencing in a study of blood T cell repertoires in COVID-19. Turning to the study itself: Acute and convalescent COVID-19 samples came from the United States, Italy and Spain. T cells, B-cell-depleted T cells, or PBMCs supplied cDNA or gDNA.

Original processing methods: Amplification with reference gene primers provided the estimates of nucleated cell counts. Some clones are missing from TCRdb's copy, which holds only in-frame ones; the method was immunoSEQ multiplex PCR. The V and J calls and clone size come from that table; D and trimming were worked out from the DNA. The sample yields about 160,000 clones, over 75% seen once. The receptor's source is a man between 65 and 85 years old with acute or convalescent COVID-19. The sequencing sample was made of peripheral blood.

CDR3 bases: TGTGCCAGCAGTGAAAAGGAGACAGTCTATGGCTACACCTTC. Protein sequence: CASSEKETVYGYTF. The rearrangement links TRBV2 to TRBJ1-2; D may be TRBD1 (5 bases). The ends were cut back, 2 bases at V and 4 bases at J, with 11 bases in the middle. From germline, CDR1 is SNHLY and CDR2 FYNNEI. The CDR3 sequence is 14 residues long.